This T cell receptor (beta chain) was sequenced in a study of T cells in women clearing cervical HPV infection. Profiling relied on immunoSEQ multiplex PCR, and the TCRdb table lists in-frame clones only, not all of them. This sample's clone table lists 20,000 to 25,000 clones. The sample consisted of blood buffy coat. The TCR originated in a woman between 18 and 75 years old with a cervical HPV16 infection that either progressed to CIN3+ or cleared (not recorded which).

The CDR3: CASSPGGQGHYGYTF. The CDR3 bases that were read are TGTGCCAGTAGTCCAGGGGGACAGGGCCACTATGGC. V and J are TRBV19 and TRBJ1-2; 9 bases agree with TRBD1. Coverage ceases 3 residues before the CDR3 finishes, and the germline J gene fills in the end. V dropped 5 bases and J dropped 3; count of bases not matched to a gene: 7. The CDR3 consists of 15 residues. The germline V gene has CDR1 LNHDA and CDR2 SQIVND (reference sequence).